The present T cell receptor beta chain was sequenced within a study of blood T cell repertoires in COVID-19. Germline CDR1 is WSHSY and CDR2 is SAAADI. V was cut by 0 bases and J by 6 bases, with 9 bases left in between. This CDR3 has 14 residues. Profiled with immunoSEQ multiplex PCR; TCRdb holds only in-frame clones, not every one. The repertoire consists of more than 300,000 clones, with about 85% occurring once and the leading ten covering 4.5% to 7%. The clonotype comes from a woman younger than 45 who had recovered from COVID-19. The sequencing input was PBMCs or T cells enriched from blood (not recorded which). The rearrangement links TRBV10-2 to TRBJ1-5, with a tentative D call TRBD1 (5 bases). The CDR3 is CASSESGQPQPQHF. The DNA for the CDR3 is TGCGCCAGCAGTGAGTCGGGGCAGCCTCAGCCCCAGCATTTT.